The 21 T cell receptor beta chains given below trace back to one sample, sequenced in a study of blood T cell repertoires in COVID-19. Some clones are missing from TCRdb's copy, which holds only in-frame ones; the method was immunoSEQ multiplex PCR. This sample has more than 150,000 clones; 60% to 80% occur once, and the top ten carry under 15%. The material sequenced was PBMCs or T cells enriched from blood (not recorded which). These receptors originate from a man aged 60 to 75 who had been exposed to COVID-19.

J is TRBJ2-1 and V is TRBV5-4; D is uncertain. The length of the CDR3 is 15 residues. Trimming stripped 1 base from V and 4 bases from J, with 12 bases between. Per the germline V gene, CDR1 is SGHNT and CDR2 is YYREEE (reference sequence). CDR3 DNA: TGTGCCAGCAGCTTGCCGACTGGTTCGTACAATGAGCAGTTCTTC. Protein: CASSLPTGSYNEQFF.

The chain links TRBV5-4 to TRBJ1-2; 9 bases agree with TRBD1. CDR1 and CDR2 (germline): SGHNT, YYREEE (reference sequence). J lost 3 bases, V lost 4 bases, and 4 bases had no gene match. The CDR3 length is 14 residues. The CDR3 reads CASSRDRGDYGYTF. DNA for the CDR3: TGTGCCAGCAGCCGCGACAGGGGGGACTATGGCTACACCTTC.

On this clone itself: A junction boundary mismatches the germline segment, possibly from a read error. The V and J genes are TRBV6-2 or TRBV6-3 and TRBJ1-1, with D maybe TRBD1 (6 bases). From germline, CDR1 is MNHEY and CDR2 SVGEGT. CDR3 size: 14 residues. The CDR3 loop reads CASSYSITGHGLIF. The CDR3 DNA reads as TGTGCCAGCAGTTACTCGATTACGGGACACGGTTTAATCTTT.

The V gene is TRBV27, the J gene TRBJ2-5; 10 bases map to TRBD2. The germline V gene has CDR1 MNHEY and CDR2 SMNVEV (reference sequence). J was trimmed by 1 base and V by 5 bases; bases with no gene match: 7. The CDR3 has 16 amino acids. As DNA, the CDR3 is TGTGCCAGCAGTCCTAGGACTAGCGGAGGCCAAGAGACCCAGTACTTC. It specifies CASSPRTSGGQETQYF.

V is TRBV7-9 and J is TRBJ2-7, with a tentative D call TRBD2 (6 bases). Germline V gene lookup returns CDR1 SEHNR and CDR2 FQNEAQ (reference sequence). Trimming took 1 base from V and 3 from J, leaving 10 bases between them. This CDR3 is built from 14 residues. The CDR3 protein is CASSLGGEHYEQYF. Here the CDR3 DNA reads TGTGCCAGCAGCTTAGGGGGGGAACACTACGAGCAGTACTTC.

The CDR3 loop reads CASSLVAGVDTQYF. CDR3 nucleotides: TGCGCCAGCAGCTTGGTTGCAGGGGTGGATACGCAGTATTTT. This chain joins TRBV5-1 and TRBJ2-3; D is possibly TRBD1 (6 bases). CDR3 size: 14 residues. The germline V and J ends were trimmed by 0 bases and 6 bases, with 11 bases remaining between them. The germline gives CDR1 SGHRS, CDR2 YFSETQ. The entire variable domain, with the rest obtained from reference TRBV5-1 and TRBJ2-3, is as follows: KAGVTQTPRYLIKTRGQQVTLSCSPISGHRSVSWYQQTPGQGLQFLFEYFSETQRNKGNFPGRFSGRQFSNSRSEMNVSTLELGDSALYLCASSLVAGVDTQYFGPGTRLTVL.

V gene TRBV7-9 combines with J gene TRBJ1-1; no clear D. The CDR3 is made up of 15 amino acids. The germline V gene encodes CDR1 SEHNR and CDR2 FQNEAQ (reference sequence). Deletions cut 5 bases from V and 6 bases from J, with 19 bases between. The DNA of the CDR3 is TGTGCCAGCAGCGGCCTAGTCGGGGAGGACGCTGAAGCTTTCTTT. Protein product: CASSGLVGEDAEAFF.

The chain is built from TRBV24-1 and TRBJ2-1, with 7 bases identical to TRBD2. The germline gives CDR1 KGHDR, CDR2 SFDVKD. Trimming at V came to 5 bases and at J to 3 bases, leaving 15 bases not matched to a gene. The CDR3 sequence is 18 residues long. The CDR3 reads CATSVHFGGDLNYNEQFF. The CDR3 region has the DNA TGTGCCACCAGTGTCCACTTTGGGGGGGACCTCAACTACAATGAGCAGTTCTTC.

This clone was counted between two and nine times. This CDR3 is CASSQDWSGEQPQHF. CDR3 nucleotides: TGCGCCAGCAGCCAAGATTGGTCGGGAGAGCAGCCCCAGCATTTT. The rearrangement joins TRBV4-3 to TRBJ1-5, with no clear D. Germline values: CDR1 LGHNA, CDR2 YSLEER. Trimming cost V 0 bases and J 7 bases, with 13 bases left between them. The CDR3 runs to 15 residues.

The chain couples TRBV30 to TRBJ2-7, with 9 bases identical to TRBD2. The CDR3 has 13 amino acids. CDR1 is GTSNPN and CDR2 is SVGIG in the germline V gene (reference sequence). With 6 bases clipped from V and 2 bases from J, the junction kept 5 bases outside the gene matches. Here the CDR3 reads CACSAGGAYEQYF. Here the CDR3 DNA reads TGTGCCTGCTCAGCGGGAGGCGCCTACGAGCAGTACTTC.

V and J are TRBV20-1 and TRBJ2-3; 8 nucleotides line up with TRBD2. With V trimmed by 7 bases and J by 3 bases, 6 bases remained unmatched. Germline loops: CDR1 DFQATT, CDR2 SNEGSKA (reference sequence). CDR3 length equals 13 residues. Written as DNA, the CDR3 is TGCAGTGGTAGTCGCGGGGGGACAGATACGCAGTATTTT. Its translation is CSGSRGGTDTQYF.

CDR3 coding DNA: TGTGCCAGCAGCGGACGACAGGGGGCGAGGACTGAAGCTTTCTTT. Translated: CASSGRQGARTEAFF. The chain combines TRBV11-1 with TRBJ1-1; 10 positions agree with TRBD1. CDR3 size: 15 residues. From germline, CDR1 is SGHAT and CDR2 FQDESV (reference sequence). V shed 5 bases, J shed 5 bases, and the junction held 8 bases outside the gene matches. Filled out from reference TRBV11-1 and TRBJ1-1, the complete variable domain reads EAEVAQSPRYKITEKSQAVAFWCDPISGHATLYWYRQILGQGPELLVQFQDESVVDDSQLPKDRFSAERLKGVDSTLKIQPAELGDSAMYLCASSGRQGARTEAFFGQGTRLTVV.

The V call is TRBV18, the J call TRBJ2-7; possible D gene TRBD2, 6 bases. Trimming removed 3 bases at V and 2 bases at J, with 11 bases between. CDR1 and CDR2 (germline): KGHSH, LQKENI. This CDR3 is 14 amino acids long. Here the CDR3 reads CASSPPGLPYEQYF. Here the CDR3 DNA reads TGTGCCAGCTCACCTCCGGGACTGCCCTACGAGCAGTACTTC.

V is TRBV10-3 and J is TRBJ1-5; TRBD1 aligns across 7 bases. Per the germline V gene, CDR1 is ENHRY and CDR2 is SYGVKD. The length of the CDR3 is 16 residues. Trimming took 5 bases from V and 0 from J; bases not matched to a gene: 7. CDR3 sequence: CAISSDRDDSNQPQHF. The CDR3 DNA sequence: TGTGCCATCAGTTCTGACAGGGACGATAGCAATCAGCCCCAGCATTTT.

This clone was counted only a few times. The rearrangement uses TRBV28 and TRBJ1-2; 7 nucleotides match TRBD1. With V trimmed by 6 bases and J by 4 bases, 5 bases remained unmatched. This CDR3 region has 13 residues. The germline V gene encodes CDR1 MDHEN and CDR2 SYDVKM. CDR3 sequence (DNA): TGTGCCAGCAGAATAGACAGGGTCTATGGCTACACCTTC. It yields the protein CASRIDRVYGYTF.

In its sample, this clone was seen once. This chain links TRBV28 with TRBJ2-7; D is uncertain. Germline V gene sequence: CDR1 MDHEN, CDR2 SYDVKM. The V end was cut by 7 bases, the J end by 9 bases, with 13 bases between. The CDR3 is made up of 11 amino acids. CDR3: CASTGGFGQYF. As DNA, the CDR3 is TGTGCCAGCACAGGTGGATTCGGGCAGTACTTC.

J is TRBJ2-1 and V is TRBV11-3; possibly TRBD2 for D (5 bases). The V gene lost 2 bases and the J gene lost 9 bases, with 17 bases spanning the gap. The CDR3 contains 15 residues. Germline values: CDR1 SGHNT, CDR2 YENEEA. Here the CDR3 reads CASSLNREALGEQFF. In DNA, the CDR3 is TGTGCCAGCAGCTTAAATCGGGAAGCTTTAGGTGAGCAGTTCTTC. The full variable domain, its missing parts supplied by reference TRBV11-3 and TRBJ2-1, is EAGVVQSPRYKIIEKKQPVAFWCNPISGHNTLYWYLQNLGQGPELLIRYENEEAVDDSQLPKDRFSAERLKGVDSTLKIQPAELGDSAVYLCASSLNREALGEQFFGPGTRLTVL.

This clone appeared a few times. V usage is TRBV7-8 and J usage is TRBJ1-1; 7 positions match TRBD1. Germline V gene lookup returns CDR1 SGHVS and CDR2 FQNEAQ. Trimming at V came to 1 base and at J to 11 bases, leaving 10 bases not matched to a gene. The CDR3 loop spans 14 amino acids. This CDR3 is CASSLDYGTVDAFF. The CDR3 DNA follows: TGTGCCAGCAGCTTAGATTATGGGACAGTAGACGCTTTCTTT. Based on the CDR3 plus reference TRBV7-8 and TRBJ1-1, the full variable domain is GAGVSQSPRYKVAKRGQDVALRCDPISGHVSLFWYQQALGQGPEFLTYFQNEAQLDKSGLPSDRFFAERPEGSVSTLKIQRTQQEDSAVYLCASSLDYGTVDAFFGQGTRLTVV.

This sequence joins TRBV9 and TRBJ1-1, with D unclear. Deletions cut 4 bases from V and 3 bases from J, with 10 bases between. The germline CDR1 and CDR2 sequences are SGDLS and YYNGEE. The CDR3 consists of 13 residues. The CDR3 spells CASSRSDYTEAFF. The CDR3, as DNA: TGTGCCAGCAGCCGCTCGGACTACACTGAAGCTTTCTTT.

The chain is built from TRBV5-1 and TRBJ2-1, with D maybe TRBD1 (5 bases). This CDR3 comprises 14 residues. Germline V gene sequence: CDR1 SGHRS, CDR2 YFSETQ. Between the trimmed V and J ends, which lost 3 bases and 9 bases, there was a span of 16 bases. CDR3 sequence: CASSSGHPSSEQFF. CDR3 DNA: TGCGCCAGCAGCTCAGGACACCCGAGCAGTGAGCAGTTCTTC.

This chain uses TRBV14 with TRBJ2-6; 10 bases are a match to TRBD1. CDR3 length: 18 amino acids. In germline, CDR1 is SGHDN, CDR2 FVKESK. V was clipped by 5 bases and J by 2 bases; unmatched bases: 9. In DNA, the CDR3 is TGTGCCAGCAGCTTTCGTCCCGGGACAGGGGCTGGGGCCAACGTCCTGACTTTC. Protein: CASSFRPGTGAGANVLTF.